This T cell receptor (beta chain) is drawn from a study of OX40 agonist ivuxolimab in advanced cancers. Germline loops: CDR1 LNHDA, CDR2 SQIVND (reference sequence). V shed 5 bases, J shed 7 bases, and the junction held 7 bases outside the gene matches. The CDR3 runs 13 residues. Profiled with immunoSEQ multiplex PCR; TCRdb holds only in-frame clones, not every one. The sample yields about 69,000 clones, roughly nine tenths seen once. Sequenced material: CD4+ or CD8+ T cells sorted from blood, taken in a trial of the OX40 agonist ivuxolimab. The sequence was collected from an adult with an advanced solid tumor such as melanoma, head and neck, liver or kidney cancer. V usage is TRBV19 and J usage is TRBJ1-2; 7 bases are shared with TRBD1. In DNA form, the CDR3 reads TGTGCCAGTAGTTCACAGGGGTTAAGTGGCTACACCTTC. Amino acids: CASSSQGLSGYTF.